The rows below give T cell receptor beta chains drawn from one sample of a study of shared clonotypes between healthy human individuals. TCRdb keeps only in-frame clones here, not all; method: immunoSEQ multiplex PCR. The sample lists over a million clones; about 75% were seen once. The sample consisted of memory CD4+ T cells sorted from blood. The receptors derive from a man aged 18 to 29 in good health. Each CDR3 is given with its conserved first and last residue. A D gene is named only where the DNA matches it firmly. Clone size is not always given. Where it is, it says once, few, many or a class for expanded clones.

j_call v_call d_call clone_size cdr3_aa cdr3_nt
TRBJ2-2 TRBV13 . . CASSTWGSSTGELFF TGTGCCAGCAGCACCTGGGGCTCCTCCACCGGGGAGCTGTTTTTT
TRBJ2-3 TRBV25-1 . . CASSEADGVDTQYF TGTGCCAGCAGTGAGGCCGATGGAGTAGATACGCAGTATTTT
TRBJ2-7 TRBV6-6 TRBD2 . CASSYGGSYEQYF TGTGCCAGCAGTTACGGCGGGAGTTACGAGCAGTACTTC
TRBJ1-5 TRBV19 TRBD1 . CASTTLPGQGYNQPQHF TGTGCCAGTACTACGCTCCCGGGACAGGGGTACAATCAGCCCCAGCATTTT
TRBJ1-5 TRBV21-1 . . CASSRDDCAYQPQHF TGTGCCAGCAGCAGGGATGACTGCGCCTATCAGCCCCAGCATTTT
TRBJ2-5 TRBV4-1 . . CASSQESPQETQYF TGCGCCAGCAGCCAAGAATCGCCCCAGGAGACCCAGTACTTC
TRBJ1-6 TRBV28 . many CASSLDSNSPLHF TGTGCCAGCAGTTTAGACAGTAATTCACCCCTCCACTTT
TRBJ1-5 TRBV18 . . CASSTASNQPQHF TGTGCCAGCTCAACCGCGTCGAATCAGCCCCAGCATTTT
TRBJ1-2 TRBV19 . . CASRSRDTTLYGYTF TGTGCCAGTAGGAGCCGGGACACAACCCTCTATGGCTACACCTTC
TRBJ2-1 TRBV7-2 . few CASSLASSAVNEQFF TGTGCCAGCAGCTTAGCTTCTTCAGCGGTGAATGAGCAGTTCTTC
TRBJ2-1 TRBV27 . . CATRTWSSNEQFF TGTGCCACTCGCACCTGGAGTAGCAATGAGCAGTTCTTC
TRBJ2-7 TRBV14 . few CASSQSRYEQYF TGTGCCAGCAGCCAAAGCCGGTACGAGCAGTACTTC
TRBJ2-3 TRBV5-5 . . CASSLIGTDTQYF TGTGCCAGCAGCTTGATCGGCACAGATACGCAGTATTTT
TRBJ2-3 TRBV2 TRBD2 . CASSAGLLAGVQSDTQYF TGTGCCAGCAGTGCAGGGTTACTTGCGGGAGTACAATCAGATACGCAGTATTTT
TRBJ2-1 TRBV27 . . CASSLSLASEQFF TGTGCCAGCAGTTTATCACTAGCAAGTGAGCAGTTCTTC
TRBJ2-7 TRBV7-2 TRBD2 . CASSLSSGSSYEQYF TGTGCCAGCAGCTTATCAAGCGGGAGCTCCTACGAGCAGTACTTC
TRBJ2-7 TRBV4-3 . . CASSQDPGSGYEQYF TGCGCCAGCAGCCAAGATCCGGGATCCGGTTACGAGCAGTACTTC
TRBJ2-7 TRBV14 . . CASRPPFEQYF TGTGCCAGCAGGCCCCCGTTCGAGCAGTACTTC
TRBJ1-5 TRBV15 . . CATSRWGQGSNQPQHF TGTGCCACCAGCAGGTGGGGACAAGGAAGCAATCAGCCCCAGCATTTT
TRBJ2-6 TRBV28 TRBD2 . CASQAAGGRSGANVLTF TGTGCCAGTCAGGCAGCGGGAGGGAGGTCTGGGGCCAACGTCCTGACTTTC
TRBJ2-1 TRBV5-4 . . CASSFSMGLTGEQFF TGTGCCAGCAGCTTTTCTATGGGACTGACGGGGGAGCAGTTCTTC
TRBJ2-7 TRBV7-3 TRBD1 . CASSLIGGQARTYEQYF TGTGCCAGCAGCTTAATAGGGGGACAGGCGAGAACCTACGAGCAGTACTTC
TRBJ1-4 TRBV6-5 TRBD1 . CASSSRGLVEEKLFF TGTGCCAGCAGTTCAAGGGGGCTGGTAGAGGAAAAACTGTTTTTT
TRBJ1-2 TRBV6-5 TRBD1 . CASSSGTGVGYGYTF TGTGCCAGCAGTTCCGGGACAGGGGTTGGGTATGGCTACACCTTC
TRBJ2-5 TRBV30 TRBD2 . CAWSVAGGSRETQYF TGTGCCTGGAGTGTAGCGGGGGGGAGTAGGGAGACCCAGTACTTC
TRBJ1-6 TRBV6-6 TRBD1 . CASSLTGEGSPLHF TGTGCCAGCAGTTTGACAGGGGAGGGATCACCCCTCCACTTT
TRBJ2-3 TRBV10-3 TRBD2 . CAISVGGAGDTQYF TGTGCCATCAGTGTGGGAGGGGCCGGAGATACGCAGTATTTT
TRBJ1-4 TRBV7-2 . once CASSLGSMRGEKLFF TGTGCCAGCAGCTTAGGTTCCATGAGGGGAGAAAAACTGTTTTTT
TRBJ1-2 TRBV6-6 TRBD1 few CASSWGGTDGYTF TGTGCCAGCAGTTGGGGCGGGACAGATGGCTACACCTTC
TRBJ2-6 TRBV7-2 . many CASSLAGVGANVLTF TGTGCCAGCAGCTTAGCAGGGGTCGGGGCCAACGTCCTGACTTTC
TRBJ2-5 TRBV6-6 . . CASRGRGVKQETQYF TGTGCCAGCAGGGGGAGGGGGGTGAAACAAGAGACCCAGTACTTC
TRBJ2-1 TRBV5-1 . . CASSLDWNNEQFF TGCGCCAGCAGCCTGGACTGGAACAATGAGCAGTTCTTC
TRBJ1-1 TRBV19 . . CASSMVAGTLNTEAFF TGTGCCAGTAGTATGGTGGCTGGGACCTTGAACACTGAAGCTTTCTTT
TRBJ2-5 TRBV6-5 TRBD1 . CASSPFGDRGETQYF TGTGCCAGCAGTCCTTTTGGGGACAGGGGAGAGACCCAGTACTTC
TRBJ1-4 TRBV2 TRBD1 . CASSLQGLGEKLFF TGTGCCAGCAGCTTACAGGGGTTAGGGGAAAAACTGTTTTTT
TRBJ2-3 TRBV5-4 TRBD2 . CASSATSGPSTDTQYF TGTGCCAGCAGCGCCACTAGCGGCCCTAGCACAGATACGCAGTATTTT
TRBJ2-6 TRBV6-1 . . CASSEAQGLGANVLTF TGTGCCAGCAGTGAAGCTCAGGGCTTGGGGGCCAACGTCCTGACTTTC
TRBJ1-3 TRBV7-2 . . CASSIGASGNTIYF TGTGCCAGCAGCATCGGGGCCTCTGGAAACACCATATATTTT
TRBJ2-7 TRBV10-1 TRBD1 once CASRDRARYEQYF TGCGCCAGCAGGGACAGGGCCAGATACGAGCAGTACTTC
TRBJ1-1 TRBV18 . . CASSPLGVGTEAFF TGTGCCAGCTCACCCTTGGGGGTGGGGACTGAAGCTTTCTTT
TRBJ1-1 TRBV18 . few CASSPRGDPNTEAFF TGTGCCAGCTCACCCCGGGGGGATCCGAACACTGAAGCTTTCTTT
TRBJ2-2 TRBV7-2 TRBD2 once CASSLLAGLVSGELFF TGTGCCAGCAGCCTGTTAGCGGGATTGGTCTCCGGGGAGCTGTTTTTT
TRBJ1-2 TRBV30 TRBD1 . CAWTLGQANYGYTF TGCGCCTGGACTCTAGGACAGGCCAACTATGGCTACACCTTC
TRBJ1-1 TRBV7-9 . . CASSRGFMNTEAFF TGTGCCAGCAGCCGGGGGTTTATGAACACTGAAGCTTTCTTT
TRBJ2-7 TRBV14 . . CASSQGVVGVEQYF TGTGCCAGCAGCCAAGGGGTCGTAGGGGTCGAGCAGTACTTC
TRBJ2-1 TRBV11-3 TRBD2 . CASSLGGLAGFEQFF TGTGCCAGCAGCTTAGGGGGACTAGCGGGCTTTGAGCAGTTCTTC
TRBJ1-1 TRBV19 . many CASSKGGRGAEAFF TGTGCCAGTAGTAAAGGGGGTAGAGGGGCTGAAGCTTTCTTT
TRBJ1-2 TRBV5-4 . . CASSPAGVHGYTF TGTGCCAGCAGCCCAGCAGGGGTCCATGGCTACACCTTC
TRBJ2-3 TRBV5-6 . . CASSSTGSITDTQYF TGTGCCAGCAGCTCCACAGGGAGTATCACAGATACGCAGTATTTT
TRBJ2-1 TRBV7-2 . many CASSLIVGAGTNEQFF TGTGCCAGCAGCTTAATCGTGGGAGCTGGAACCAATGAGCAGTTCTTC
TRBJ2-1 TRBV11-2 TRBD2 . CASSLDQVAGMSEQFF TGTGCCAGCAGCTTAGATCAAGTAGCGGGAATGAGTGAGCAGTTCTTC
TRBJ1-3 TRBV10-3 TRBD1 . CAISESTGLAGNTIYF TGTGCCATCAGTGAGTCGACAGGGTTAGCTGGAAACACCATATATTTT
TRBJ1-1 TRBV15 . . CATSRDEGTEAFF TGTGCCACCAGCAGAGATGAGGGGACTGAAGCTTTCTTT
TRBJ1-4 TRBV28 TRBD1 . CASSLPGGGSEKLFF TGTGCCAGCAGTTTACCAGGGGGAGGGAGTGAAAAACTGTTTTTT
TRBJ1-4 TRBV19 . . CASSIDSPNEKLFF TGTGCCAGTAGTATTGACAGCCCTAATGAAAAACTGTTTTTT
TRBJ1-6 TRBV21-1 . . CASSTPTPGQVNSPLHF TGTGCCAGCAGCACCCCAACACCGGGACAGGTTAATTCACCCCTCCACTTT
TRBJ1-6 TRBV11-2 TRBD1 . CASSLGQGEGLYNSPLHF TGTGCCAGCAGCTTAGGACAGGGAGAGGGCCTATATAATTCACCCCTCCACTTT
TRBJ1-5 TRBV9 . . CASTTHGVANQPQHF TGTGCCAGCACCACACATGGGGTGGCCAATCAGCCCCAGCATTTT
TRBJ1-1 TRBV6-5 . . CASKREQKAFF TGTGCCAGCAAGAGGGAGCAGAAAGCTTTCTTT